These 21 T cell receptor beta chains were sequenced from one sample in a study of graft-versus-host responses after intestinal transplantation. Graft tissue was processed to release intraepithelial and lamina propria lymphocytes. TCRdb's copy holds only in-frame clones and misses some; the assay was immunoSEQ multiplex PCR. The sample holds about 11,000 clones, about 80% seen once. The specimen comprised ileum tissue, sampled 23 days after intestinal transplant. These TCRs come from a human patient who received an intestinal transplant, so some T cells may come from the graft donor.

V is TRBV4-3 and J is TRBJ1-5; D not resolved. The CDR3 is 13 residues long. Germline CDR1 reads LGHNA; CDR2 reads YSLEER. The V gene lost 1 base and the J gene lost 7 bases, with 8 bases spanning the gap. CDR3 nucleotide sequence: TGCGCCAGCAGCCAAGTTGCGCACCAGCCCCAGCATTTT. Its translation is CASSQVAHQPQHF.

The chain employs TRBV5-8 and TRBJ2-1, with TRBD1 identical over 8 bases. Germline V lookup: CDR1 SGHTS, CDR2 YDEGEE. The V segment lost 4 bases and the J segment 6 bases; nucleotides outside the gene matches: 9. The CDR3 consists of 15 residues. The CDR3 bases are TGTGCCAGCAGCAAAAGGACAGGGCCTGGCAATGAGCAGTTCTTC. Its protein product is CASSKRTGPGNEQFF.

The chain is built from TRBV28 and TRBJ1-2, with unresolved D. CDR1 is MDHEN, CDR2 SYDVKM, per germline. V dropped 5 bases and J dropped 4 bases, with 8 bases sitting between them. The CDR3 covers 12 residues. The CDR3 reads CASSVRGYGYTF. In nucleotides, the CDR3 is TGTGCCAGCAGTGTCCGAGGCTATGGCTACACCTTC.

This clone was seen a single time. V and J are TRBV5-1 and TRBJ2-1, with D perhaps being TRBD1 or TRBD2 (5 bases each). The V end was cut by 3 bases, the J end by 3 bases, with 10 bases between. CDR3 length: 14 residues. CDR1 is SGHRS and CDR2 is YFSETQ in the germline V gene. CDR3 DNA sequence: TGCGCCAGCAGCTCCCGGGACCTCTACAATGAGCAGTTCTTC. It yields the protein CASSSRDLYNEQFF.

The CDR3 region is CASSPDWISYNEQFF. Here the CDR3 DNA reads TGTGCCAGCAGCCCCGATTGGATCTCCTACAATGAGCAGTTCTTC. The V gene is TRBV11-3, the J gene TRBJ2-1; D ambiguous. The V and J ends lost 5 bases and 0 bases respectively, with 11 bases between them. Germline V gene data show CDR1 as SGHNT and CDR2 as YENEEA. The CDR3 totals 15 residues.

This clone was observed once. The chain is built from TRBV9 and TRBJ2-2; D gene uncertain. This CDR3 contains 15 residues. V was pared by 0 bases and J by 3 bases, with 9 bases between. Germline loops: CDR1 SGDLS, CDR2 YYNGEE. The CDR3 reads CASSVDGTYTGELFF. In DNA, the CDR3 is TGTGCCAGCAGCGTAGATGGAACCTACACCGGGGAGCTGTTTTTT.

The chain combines TRBV7-9 with TRBJ2-1, with 7 bases matching TRBD2. Trimming at V came to 5 bases and at J to 3 bases, leaving 7 bases not matched to a gene. The CDR3 contains 15 residues. Germline V CDR1 and CDR2: SEHNR, FQNEAQ (reference sequence). The DNA of the CDR3 is TGTGCCAGCAGCCCGGTGGGGGAGGGCTACAATGAGCAGTTCTTC. Translating it yields CASSPVGEGYNEQFF.

The chain employs TRBV6-1 and TRBJ1-4; D is undetermined. Trimming took 9 bases from V and 7 from J, leaving 9 bases between them. Per the germline V gene, CDR1 is MNHNS and CDR2 is SASEGT. This CDR3 has 11 amino acids. The CDR3 is CASGRSEKLFF. Written as DNA, the CDR3 is TGTGCCAGTGGGCGGAGTGAAAAACTGTTTTTT.

The V call is TRBV5-6, the J call TRBJ2-5; TRBD1 or TRBD2 may be the D gene (5 bases each). Germline loops: CDR1 SGHDT, CDR2 YYEEEE. Between the trimmed V and J ends, which lost 2 bases and 5 bases, there was a span of 13 bases. This CDR3 has 14 residues. The CDR3: CASSLGAGEETQYF. The CDR3 bases are TGTGCCAGCAGCTTAGGGGCCGGGGAGGAGACCCAGTACTTC.

This clone was found once. This sequence joins TRBV15 and TRBJ2-1; maybe TRBD2 (6 bases). V gave up 5 bases and J gave up 2 bases, with 16 bases separating them. The germline gives CDR1 LNHNV, CDR2 YYDKDF (reference sequence). The CDR3 consists of 16 residues. CDR3 amino acids: CATSLREAGTYNEQFF. The CDR3 DNA reads TGTGCCACCAGCTTGAGGGAGGCGGGTACCTACAATGAGCAGTTCTTC.

V gene TRBV7-2 combines with J gene TRBJ2-7, with TRBD2 matching over 10 bases. This CDR3 is built from 15 residues. Germline V lookup: CDR1 SGHTA, CDR2 FQGNSA. V lost 5 bases to trimming and J lost 2 bases; unmatched junction nucleotides: 6. CDR3 in DNA: TGTGCCAGCAGCCTAAAGCGGGAGGGGACCTACGAGCAGTACTTC. It is translated as CASSLKREGTYEQYF.

This chain uses TRBV27 with TRBJ2-1; 8 bases align to TRBD2. The CDR3 runs 14 residues. Trimming cost V 8 bases and J 7 bases; bases outside gene matches: 10. Germline CDR1 reads MNHEY; CDR2 reads SMNVEV (reference sequence). CDR3: CASGLYAGGNEQFF. In nucleotides, the CDR3 is TGTGCCAGCGGCCTATACGCGGGAGGAAATGAGCAGTTCTTC.

This sequence joins TRBV4-2 and TRBJ2-7; the D gene is possibly TRBD2 (6 bases). Between the trimmed V and J ends, which lost 4 bases and 3 bases, there was a span of 22 bases. Per the germline V gene, CDR1 is LGHNA and CDR2 is YNFKEQ. This CDR3 region has 17 residues. The CDR3, as DNA: TGTGCCAGCAGCCCGGGTGGGGCGCGCGGGACGATCTACGAGCAGTACTTC. Amino acid sequence: CASSPGGARGTIYEQYF.

CDR3 nucleotides: TGTGCCAGCAGCCAAGATATAGGTAACTATGGCTACACCTTC. This gives the protein CASSQDIGNYGYTF. The chain employs TRBV4-2 and TRBJ1-2; D gene unclear. Trimming took 0 bases from V and 1 from J, leaving 6 bases between them. The CDR3 has 14 residues. Germline CDR1 and CDR2: LGHNA and YNFKEQ.

This clone was seen only a few times. The rearrangement uses TRBV18 and TRBJ1-2; no firm D call. V was clipped by 0 bases and J by 1 base, with 6 bases between them. The germline CDR1 and CDR2 sequences are KGHSH and LQKENI. This CDR3 has 14 residues. The CDR3 DNA reads as TGTGCCAGCTCACCACCAACTTATAACTATGGCTACACCTTC. This sequence encodes CASSPPTYNYGYTF.

The chain carries TRBV7-3 and TRBJ2-5, with 10 nucleotides matching TRBD1. The CDR3 length is 14 residues. Trimming at V came to 5 bases and at J to 4 bases, leaving 4 bases not matched to a gene. CDR1 is SGHTA, CDR2 FQGTGA, per germline. CDR3 sequence: CASSPGTGAETQYF. CDR3 sequence (DNA): TGTGCCAGCAGCCCCGGGACAGGGGCAGAGACCCAGTACTTC.

The chain has TRBV9 and TRBJ2-7; the match to TRBD2 covers 10 bases. Germline trimming cut 4 bases from V and 2 bases from J; bases unmatched to any gene: 9. The CDR3 length is 16 residues. The V gene's germline CDR1 is SGDLS and CDR2 YYNGEE. This chain's CDR3 is CASSPQAAGGPYEQYF. DNA of the CDR3: TGTGCCAGCAGCCCCCAGGCAGCGGGAGGGCCCTACGAGCAGTACTTC.

The rearrangement links TRBV7-9 to TRBJ2-4; D is unresolved. The germline CDR1 and CDR2 sequences are SEHNR and FQNEAQ (reference sequence). The CDR3 loop spans 13 amino acids. V was cut by 3 bases and J by 0 bases, with 3 bases left in between. The CDR3 sequence is CASSLVAKNIQYF. CDR3 nucleotide sequence: TGTGCCAGCAGCTTGGTAGCCAAAAACATTCAGTACTTC.

This chain joins TRBV7-2 and TRBJ2-5; no clear D. Looked up from germline, CDR1 is SGHTA and CDR2 is FQGNSA. The CDR3 is 14 residues long. V dropped 2 bases and J dropped 0 bases, with 7 bases sitting between them. CDR3 coding DNA: TGTGCCAGCAGCTTAACCGGGTACCAAGAGACCCAGTACTTC. The encoded protein is CASSLTGYQETQYF.

The V gene is TRBV9, the J gene TRBJ2-2; 7 positions agree with TRBD2. Looked up from germline, CDR1 is SGDLS and CDR2 is YYNGEE. The CDR3 spans 17 residues. V trimming: 4 bases; J trimming: 1 base; junction bases outside the gene matches: 10. CDR3 nucleotides: TGTGCCAGCAGCCCCTCGCGGCTAGCGGTGAACACCGGGGAGCTGTTTTTT. It encodes CASSPSRLAVNTGELFF.

This clone is large. The gene calls are TRBV4-1 and TRBJ2-7; possible D gene TRBD1, 6 bases. V was pared by 4 bases and J by 3 bases, with 16 bases between. The CDR3 spans 15 residues. Germline V lookup: CDR1 MGHRA, CDR2 YSYEKL. The CDR3 protein is CASSPSGQRDYEQYF. The DNA for the CDR3 is TGCGCCAGCAGCCCCTCCGGACAGAGAGACTACGAGCAGTACTTC.